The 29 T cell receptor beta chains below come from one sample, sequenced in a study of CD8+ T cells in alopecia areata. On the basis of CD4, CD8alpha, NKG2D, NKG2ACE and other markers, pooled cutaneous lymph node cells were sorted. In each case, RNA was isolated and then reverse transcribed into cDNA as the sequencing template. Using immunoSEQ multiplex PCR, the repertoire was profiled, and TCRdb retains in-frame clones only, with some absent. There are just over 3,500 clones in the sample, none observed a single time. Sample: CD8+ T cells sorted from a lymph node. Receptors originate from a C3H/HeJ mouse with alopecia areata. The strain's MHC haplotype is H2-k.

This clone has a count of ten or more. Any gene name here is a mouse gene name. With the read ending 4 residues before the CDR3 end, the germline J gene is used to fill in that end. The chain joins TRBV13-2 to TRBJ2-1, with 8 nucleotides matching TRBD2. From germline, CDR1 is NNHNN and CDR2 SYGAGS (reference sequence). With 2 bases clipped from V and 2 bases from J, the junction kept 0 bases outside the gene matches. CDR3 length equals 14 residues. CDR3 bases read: TGTGCCAGCGGTGAACTGGGGGACTATGCT. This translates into CASGELGDYA. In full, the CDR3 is CASGELGDYAEQFF.

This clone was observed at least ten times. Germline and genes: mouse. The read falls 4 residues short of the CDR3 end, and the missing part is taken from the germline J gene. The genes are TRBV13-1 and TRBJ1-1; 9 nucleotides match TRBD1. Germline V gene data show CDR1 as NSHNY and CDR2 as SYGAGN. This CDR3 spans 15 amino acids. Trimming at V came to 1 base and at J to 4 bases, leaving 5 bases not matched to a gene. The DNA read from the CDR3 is TGTGCCAGCAGTGATTCGACAGGGGGTCGCACA. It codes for CASSDSTGGRT. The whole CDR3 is CASSDSTGGRTEVFF.

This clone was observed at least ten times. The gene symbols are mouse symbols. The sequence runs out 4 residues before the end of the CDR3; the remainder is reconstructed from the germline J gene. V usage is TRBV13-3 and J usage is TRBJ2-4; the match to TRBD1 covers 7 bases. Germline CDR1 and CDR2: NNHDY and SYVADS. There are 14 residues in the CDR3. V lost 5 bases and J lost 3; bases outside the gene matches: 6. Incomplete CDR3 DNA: TGTGCCAGCAGGCTACAGGGGAGGCAAAAC. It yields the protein CASRLQGRQN. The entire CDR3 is CASRLQGRQNTLYF.

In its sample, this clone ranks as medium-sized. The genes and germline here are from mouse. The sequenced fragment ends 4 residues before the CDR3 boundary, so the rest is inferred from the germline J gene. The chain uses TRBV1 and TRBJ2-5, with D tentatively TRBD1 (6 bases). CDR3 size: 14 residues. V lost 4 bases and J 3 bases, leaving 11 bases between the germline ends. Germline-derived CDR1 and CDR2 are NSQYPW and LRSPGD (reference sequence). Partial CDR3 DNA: TGCACCTGCAGTGACAGGGAGGCACAAGAC. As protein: CTCSDREAQD. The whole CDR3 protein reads CTCSDREAQDTQYF.

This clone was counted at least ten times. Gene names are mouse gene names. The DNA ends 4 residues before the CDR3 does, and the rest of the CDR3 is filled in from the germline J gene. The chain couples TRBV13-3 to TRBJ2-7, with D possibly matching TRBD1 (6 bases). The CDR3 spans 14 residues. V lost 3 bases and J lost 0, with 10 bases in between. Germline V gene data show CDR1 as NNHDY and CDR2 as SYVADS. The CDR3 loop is CASSGDTSSYEQYF. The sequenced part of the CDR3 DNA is TGTGCCAGCAGTGGGGACACTAGCTCCTAT.

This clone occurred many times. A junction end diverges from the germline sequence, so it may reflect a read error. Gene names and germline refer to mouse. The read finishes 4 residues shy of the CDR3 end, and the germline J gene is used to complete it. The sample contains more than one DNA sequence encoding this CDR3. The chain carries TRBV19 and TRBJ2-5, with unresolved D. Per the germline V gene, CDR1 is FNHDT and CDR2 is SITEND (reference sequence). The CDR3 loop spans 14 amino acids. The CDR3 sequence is CASSIGVNQDTQYF. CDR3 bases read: TGTGCCAGCAGTATAGGGGTTAACCAGGAC.

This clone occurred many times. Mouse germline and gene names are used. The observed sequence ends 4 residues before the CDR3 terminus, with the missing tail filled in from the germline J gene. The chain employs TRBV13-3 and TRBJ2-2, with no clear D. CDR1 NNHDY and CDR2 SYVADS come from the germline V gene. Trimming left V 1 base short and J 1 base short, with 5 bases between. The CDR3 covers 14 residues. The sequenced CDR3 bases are TGTGCCAGCAGTGATAAGGGAAACACCGGG. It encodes CASSDKGNTG. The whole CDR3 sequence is CASSDKGNTGQLYF.

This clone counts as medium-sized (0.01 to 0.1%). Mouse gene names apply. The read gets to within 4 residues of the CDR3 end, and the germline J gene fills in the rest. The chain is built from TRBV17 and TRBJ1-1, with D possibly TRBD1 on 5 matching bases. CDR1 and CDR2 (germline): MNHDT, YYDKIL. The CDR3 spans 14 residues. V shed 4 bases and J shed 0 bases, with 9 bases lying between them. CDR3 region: CASSKQASNTEVFF. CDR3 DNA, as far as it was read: TGTGCTAGCAGTAAACAGGCCTCAAACACA.

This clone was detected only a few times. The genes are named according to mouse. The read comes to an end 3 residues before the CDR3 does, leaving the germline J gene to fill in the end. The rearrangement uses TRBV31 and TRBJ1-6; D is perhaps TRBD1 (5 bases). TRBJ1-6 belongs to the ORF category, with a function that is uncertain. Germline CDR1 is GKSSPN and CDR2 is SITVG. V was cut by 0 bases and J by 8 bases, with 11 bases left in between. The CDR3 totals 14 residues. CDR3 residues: CAWSLGDIDSPLYF. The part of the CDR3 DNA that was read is TGTGCCTGGAGTCTAGGGGATATTGATTCGCCC.

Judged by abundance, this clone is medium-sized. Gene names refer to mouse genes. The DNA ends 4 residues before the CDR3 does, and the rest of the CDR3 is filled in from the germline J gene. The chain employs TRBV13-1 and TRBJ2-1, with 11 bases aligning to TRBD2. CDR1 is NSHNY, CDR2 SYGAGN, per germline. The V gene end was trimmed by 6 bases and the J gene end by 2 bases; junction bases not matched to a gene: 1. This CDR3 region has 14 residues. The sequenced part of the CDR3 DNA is TGTGCCAGCACGGGACTGGGGGACTATGCT. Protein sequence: CASTGLGDYA. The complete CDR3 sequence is CASTGLGDYAEQFF.

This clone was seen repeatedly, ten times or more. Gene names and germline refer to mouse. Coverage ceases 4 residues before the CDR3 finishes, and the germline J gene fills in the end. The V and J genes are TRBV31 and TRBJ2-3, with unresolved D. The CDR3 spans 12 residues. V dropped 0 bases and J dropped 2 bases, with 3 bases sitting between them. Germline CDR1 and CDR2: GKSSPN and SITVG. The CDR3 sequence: CAWSLDAETLYF. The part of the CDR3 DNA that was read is TGTGCCTGGAGTCTGGATGCAGAA.

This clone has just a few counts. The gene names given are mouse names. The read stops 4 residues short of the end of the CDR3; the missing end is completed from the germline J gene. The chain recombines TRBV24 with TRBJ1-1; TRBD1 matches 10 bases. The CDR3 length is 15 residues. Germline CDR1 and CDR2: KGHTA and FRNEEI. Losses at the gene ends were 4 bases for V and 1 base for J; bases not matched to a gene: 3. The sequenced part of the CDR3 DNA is TGTGCCAGCAGTCACGACAGGGGGCCGAACACA. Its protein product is CASSHDRGPNT. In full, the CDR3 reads CASSHDRGPNTEVFF.

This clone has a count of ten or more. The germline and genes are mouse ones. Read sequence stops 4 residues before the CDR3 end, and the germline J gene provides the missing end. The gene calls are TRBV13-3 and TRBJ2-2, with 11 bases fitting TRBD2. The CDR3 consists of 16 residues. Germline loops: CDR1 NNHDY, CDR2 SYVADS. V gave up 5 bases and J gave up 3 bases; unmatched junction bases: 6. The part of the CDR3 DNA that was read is TGTGCCAGCAGAACTGGGGGGGCCGAGGACACCGGG. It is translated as CASRTGGAEDTG. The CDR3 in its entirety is CASRTGGAEDTGQLYF.

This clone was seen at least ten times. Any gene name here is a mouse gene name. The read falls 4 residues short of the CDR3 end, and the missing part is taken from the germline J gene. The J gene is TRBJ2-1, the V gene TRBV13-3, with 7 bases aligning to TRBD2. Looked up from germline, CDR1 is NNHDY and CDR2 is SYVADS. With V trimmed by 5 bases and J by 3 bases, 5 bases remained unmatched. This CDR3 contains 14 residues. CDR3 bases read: TGTGCCAGCAGAGACTGGGAGGGCTATGCT. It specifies CASRDWEGYA. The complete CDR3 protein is CASRDWEGYAEQFF.

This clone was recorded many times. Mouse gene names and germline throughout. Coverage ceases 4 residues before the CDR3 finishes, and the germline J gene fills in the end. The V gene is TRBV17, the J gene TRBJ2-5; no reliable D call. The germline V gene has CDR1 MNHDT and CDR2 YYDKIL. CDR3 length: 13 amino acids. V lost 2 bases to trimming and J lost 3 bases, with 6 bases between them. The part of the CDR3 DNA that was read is TGTGCTAGCAGTAGACAGATACAAGAC. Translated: CASSRQIQD. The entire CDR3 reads CASSRQIQDTQYF.

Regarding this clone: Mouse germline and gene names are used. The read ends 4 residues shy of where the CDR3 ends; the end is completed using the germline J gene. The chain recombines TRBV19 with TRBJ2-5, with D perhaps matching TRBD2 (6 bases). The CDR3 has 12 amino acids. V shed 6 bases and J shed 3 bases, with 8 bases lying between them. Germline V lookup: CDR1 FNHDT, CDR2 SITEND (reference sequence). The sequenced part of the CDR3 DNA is TGTGCCAGCATGGGGGAACAAGAC. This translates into CASMGEQD. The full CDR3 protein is CASMGEQDTQYF.

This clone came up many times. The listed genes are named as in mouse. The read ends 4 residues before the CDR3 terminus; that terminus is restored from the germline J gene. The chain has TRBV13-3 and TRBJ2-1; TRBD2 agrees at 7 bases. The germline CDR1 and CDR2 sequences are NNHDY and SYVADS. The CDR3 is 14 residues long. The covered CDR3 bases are TGTGCCAGCAGTGATGCGGGCTGGGGGACT. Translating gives CASSDAGWGT. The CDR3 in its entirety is CASSDAGWGTEQFF.

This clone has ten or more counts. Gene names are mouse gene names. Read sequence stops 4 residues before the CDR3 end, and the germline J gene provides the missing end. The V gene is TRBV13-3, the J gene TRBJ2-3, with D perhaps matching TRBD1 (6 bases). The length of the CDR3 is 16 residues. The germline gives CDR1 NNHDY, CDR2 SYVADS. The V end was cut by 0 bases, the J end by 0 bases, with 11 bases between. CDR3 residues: CASSDADRSSAETLYF. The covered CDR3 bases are TGTGCCAGCAGTGATGCGGACAGATCTAGTGCAGAA.

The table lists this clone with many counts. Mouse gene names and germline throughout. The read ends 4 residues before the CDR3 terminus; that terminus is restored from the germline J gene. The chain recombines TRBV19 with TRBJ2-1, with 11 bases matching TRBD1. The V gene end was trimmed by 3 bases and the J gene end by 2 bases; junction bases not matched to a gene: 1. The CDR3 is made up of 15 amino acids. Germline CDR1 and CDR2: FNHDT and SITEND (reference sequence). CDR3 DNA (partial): TGTGCCAGCAGTAAGGGACAGGGGGACTATGCT. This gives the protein CASSKGQGDYA. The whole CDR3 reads CASSKGQGDYAEQFF.

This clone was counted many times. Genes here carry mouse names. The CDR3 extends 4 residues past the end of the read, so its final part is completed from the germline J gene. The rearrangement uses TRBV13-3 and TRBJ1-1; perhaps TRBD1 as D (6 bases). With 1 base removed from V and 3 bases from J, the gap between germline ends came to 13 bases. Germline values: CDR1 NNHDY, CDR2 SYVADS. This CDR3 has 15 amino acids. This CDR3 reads CASSDIQGRDTEVFF. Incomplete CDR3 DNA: TGTGCCAGCAGTGATATTCAGGGGAGGGACACA.

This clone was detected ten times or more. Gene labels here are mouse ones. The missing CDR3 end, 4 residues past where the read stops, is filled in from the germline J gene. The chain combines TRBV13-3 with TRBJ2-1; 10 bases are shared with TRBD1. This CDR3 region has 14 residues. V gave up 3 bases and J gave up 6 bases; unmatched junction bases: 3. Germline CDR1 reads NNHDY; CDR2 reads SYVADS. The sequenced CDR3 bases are TGTGCCAGCAGTGGGGACAGGGGTTTTGCT. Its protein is CASSGDRGFA. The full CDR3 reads CASSGDRGFAEQFF.

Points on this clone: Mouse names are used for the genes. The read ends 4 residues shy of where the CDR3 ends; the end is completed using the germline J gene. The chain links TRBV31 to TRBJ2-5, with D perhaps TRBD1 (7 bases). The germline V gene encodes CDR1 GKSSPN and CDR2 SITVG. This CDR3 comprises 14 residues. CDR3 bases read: TGTGCCTGGAGTCTAGGGGGCGCGATTGAC. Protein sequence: CAWSLGGAID. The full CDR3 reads CAWSLGGAIDTQYF.

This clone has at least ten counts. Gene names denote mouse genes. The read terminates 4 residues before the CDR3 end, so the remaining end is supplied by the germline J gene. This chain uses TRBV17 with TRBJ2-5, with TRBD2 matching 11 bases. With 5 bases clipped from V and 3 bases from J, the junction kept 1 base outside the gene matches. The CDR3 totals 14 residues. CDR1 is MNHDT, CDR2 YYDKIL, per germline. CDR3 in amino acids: CASSGDWGQDTQYF. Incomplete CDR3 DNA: TGTGCTAGCAGTGGGGACTGGGGGCAAGAC. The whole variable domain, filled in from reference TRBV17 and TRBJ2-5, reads DTTVKQNPRYKLARVGKPVNLICSQTMNHDTMYWYQKKPNQAPKLLLFYYDKILNREADTFEKFQSSRPNNSFCSLYIGSAGLEYSAMYLCASSGDWGQDTQYFGPGTRLLVL.

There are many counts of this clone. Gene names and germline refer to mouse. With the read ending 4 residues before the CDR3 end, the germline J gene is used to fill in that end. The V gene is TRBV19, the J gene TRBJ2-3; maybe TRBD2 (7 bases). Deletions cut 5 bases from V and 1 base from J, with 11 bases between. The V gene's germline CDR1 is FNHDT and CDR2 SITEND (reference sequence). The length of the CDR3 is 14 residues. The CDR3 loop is CASRSGGRAETLYF. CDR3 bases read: TGTGCCAGCAGATCTGGGGGCCGTGCAGAA.

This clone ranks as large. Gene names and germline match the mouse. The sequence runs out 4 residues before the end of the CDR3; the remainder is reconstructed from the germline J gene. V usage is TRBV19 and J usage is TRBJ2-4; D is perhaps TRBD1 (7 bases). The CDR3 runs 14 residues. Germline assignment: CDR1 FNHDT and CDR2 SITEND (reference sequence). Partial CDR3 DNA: TGTGCCAGCAGTATACCAGGGGGGAGGAAC. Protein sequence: CASSIPGGRN. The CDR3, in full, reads CASSIPGGRNTLYF.

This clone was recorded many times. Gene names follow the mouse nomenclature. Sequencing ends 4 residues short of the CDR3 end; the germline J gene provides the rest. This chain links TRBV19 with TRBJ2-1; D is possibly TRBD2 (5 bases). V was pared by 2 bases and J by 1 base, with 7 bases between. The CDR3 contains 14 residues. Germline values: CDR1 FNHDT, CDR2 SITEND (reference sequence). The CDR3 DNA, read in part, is TGTGCCAGCAGTATTCGACTGAACTATGCT. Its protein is CASSIRLNYA. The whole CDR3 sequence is CASSIRLNYAEQFF.

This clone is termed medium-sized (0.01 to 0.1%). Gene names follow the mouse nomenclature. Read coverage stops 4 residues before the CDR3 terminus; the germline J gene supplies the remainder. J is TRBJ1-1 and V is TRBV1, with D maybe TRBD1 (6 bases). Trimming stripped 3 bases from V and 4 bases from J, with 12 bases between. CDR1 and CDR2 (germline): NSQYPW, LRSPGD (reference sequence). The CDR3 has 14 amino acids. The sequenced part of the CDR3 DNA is TGCACCTGCAGTGCCGCAGGGGAAGGCACA. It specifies CTCSAAGEGT. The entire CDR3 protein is CTCSAAGEGTEVFF.

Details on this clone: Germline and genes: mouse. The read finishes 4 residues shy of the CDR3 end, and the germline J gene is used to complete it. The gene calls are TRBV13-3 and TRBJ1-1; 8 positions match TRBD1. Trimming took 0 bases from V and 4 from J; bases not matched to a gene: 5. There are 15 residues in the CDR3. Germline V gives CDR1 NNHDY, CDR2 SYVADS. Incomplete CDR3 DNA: TGTGCCAGCAGTGATGCGGGGCAGGGGGCCACA. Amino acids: CASSDAGQGAT. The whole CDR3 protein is CASSDAGQGATEVFF.

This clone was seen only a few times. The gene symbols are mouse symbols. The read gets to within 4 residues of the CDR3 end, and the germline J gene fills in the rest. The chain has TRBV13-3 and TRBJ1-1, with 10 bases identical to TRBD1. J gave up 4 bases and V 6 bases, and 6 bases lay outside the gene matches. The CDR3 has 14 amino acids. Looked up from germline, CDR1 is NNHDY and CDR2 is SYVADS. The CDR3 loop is CASNPTGGGTEVFF. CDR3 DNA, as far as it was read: TGTGCCAGCAACCCGACAGGGGGCGGCACA.